The rows below give T cell receptor beta chains drawn from one sample of a study of blood T cell repertoires in COVID-19. Profiled with immunoSEQ multiplex PCR; TCRdb holds only in-frame clones, not every one. The sample yields around 85,000 clones, around 91% seen once. The material sequenced was peripheral blood. The receptors stem from a woman of 80 years or more with active or convalescent COVID-19. Both conserved end residues are part of each CDR3. The D gene is left open where the match is weak. Size is stated for part of the rows, as once, few or many counts, or as a class when the clone is expanded.

j_call d_call v_call clone_size cdr3_aa cdr3_nt
TRBJ2-7 TRBD2 TRBV5-1 - CASRPRGGSADEQYF TGCGCCAGCAGACCCCGGGGGGGCTCAGCCGACGAGCAGTACTTC
TRBJ2-7 - TRBV16 - CASSQPGRGLDEQYF TGTGCCAGCAGCCAACCCGGGCGTGGACTCGACGAGCAGTACTTC
TRBJ2-1 TRBD1 TRBV9 - CASSVGGTGANEQFF TGTGCCAGCAGCGTAGGAGGGACAGGGGCCAATGAGCAGTTCTTC
TRBJ2-3 TRBD2 TRBV5-1 - CASSLFLAGGPGTDTQYF TGCGCCAGCAGCTTGTTCCTAGCGGGAGGGCCAGGGACAGATACGCAGTATTTT
TRBJ2-1 - TRBV6-2/TRBV6-3 few CASSYGQTYNEQFF TGTGCCAGCAGTTATGGGCAGACCTACAATGAGCAGTTCTTC
TRBJ2-1 - TRBV27 - CASRPSWETGNEQFF TGTGCCAGCAGACCGTCTTGGGAGACCGGCAATGAGCAGTTCTTC
TRBJ1-2 TRBD1 TRBV6-5 - CASLGTGSIIYGYTF TGTGCCAGCTTAGGGACAGGGAGTATCATCTATGGCTACACCTTC
TRBJ1-6 - TRBV7-2 - CASSPIPQGRNSPLHF TGTGCCAGCAGCCCCATTCCCCAGGGGCGGAATTCACCCCTCCACTTT
TRBJ2-3 TRBD2 TRBV5-4 - CASSKMGLAGDLDTQYF TGTGCCAGCAGCAAAATGGGACTAGCGGGAGACTTAGATACGCAGTATTTT
TRBJ1-2 TRBD1 TRBV11-2 - CASSLDAGTGVYGYTF TGTGCCAGCAGCTTAGACGCCGGGACAGGGGTCTATGGCTACACCTTC
TRBJ1-6 - TRBV7-2 - CASRQLHNSPLHF TGTGCCAGCCGACAGCTACATAATTCACCCCTCCACTTT
TRBJ2-2 - TRBV29-1 - CSVRAYGGANTGELFF TGCAGCGTCCGGGCGTACGGAGGGGCGAACACCGGGGAGCTGTTTTTT
TRBJ2-7 TRBD2 TRBV6-6 - CASRTSGRAYEQYF TGTGCCAGCAGGACTAGCGGGAGGGCCTACGAGCAGTACTTC
TRBJ2-7 TRBD1 TRBV7-9 few CASSLAQGVSYEQYF TGTGCCAGCAGCTTAGCACAGGGGGTGAGCTACGAGCAGTACTTC
TRBJ2-6 TRBD1 TRBV7-2 - CASSIRPGTGAGANVLTF TGTGCCAGCAGCATACGTCCCGGGACAGGGGCCGGGGCCAACGTCCTGACTTTC
TRBJ2-7 - TRBV9 - CASSVVDSSYEQYF TGTGCCAGCAGCGTAGTTGACAGCTCCTACGAGCAGTACTTC
TRBJ1-1 - TRBV30 once CAWSVRGAGTEAFF TGTGCCTGGAGTGTACGGGGGGCCGGCACTGAAGCTTTCTTT
TRBJ2-7 TRBD1 TRBV12-3/TRBV12-4 once CASSIGQGEEQYF TGTGCCAGCAGTATAGGACAGGGCGAGGAGCAGTACTTC
TRBJ1-1 - TRBV3-1/TRBV3-2 - CASSPFPGGDTEAFF TGTGCCAGCAGCCCATTTCCGGGGGGCGACACTGAAGCTTTCTTT
TRBJ2-5 - TRBV5-4 - CASSLPEGKETQYF TGTGCCAGCAGCCTCCCGGAGGGCAAAGAGACCCAGTACTTC
TRBJ1-2 TRBD1 TRBV7-2 - CASSLQGAGGYTF TGTGCCAGCAGCTTACAGGGGGCCGGAGGCTACACCTTC
TRBJ2-2 TRBD2 TRBV7-9 once CASSSPGLAGSGELFF TGTGCCAGCAGCTCCCCGGGACTAGCGGGATCTGGGGAGCTGTTTTTT
TRBJ2-7 - TRBV28 - CASRQIYEQYF TGTGCCAGTCGACAGATCTACGAGCAGTACTTC
TRBJ2-6 - TRBV6-5 - CASRASSGANVLTF TGTGCCAGCAGGGCCAGCTCTGGGGCCAACGTCCTGACTTTC
TRBJ1-5 TRBD1 TRBV19 - CASSTRQGASNSNQPQHF TGTGCCAGTAGTACCCGACAGGGGGCCTCCAATAGCAATCAGCCCCAGCATTTT
TRBJ2-7 - TRBV5-1 few CASSLVLAREQYF TGCGCCAGCAGCTTGGTACTAGCTAGGGAGCAGTACTTC
TRBJ1-1 - TRBV4-1 - CASSQGNLVLVAGAETEAFF TGCGCCAGCAGCCAAGGAAATTTAGTTTTAGTTGCAGGGGCTGAGACTGAAGCTTTCTTT
TRBJ1-5 - TRBV11-3 - CASSLVRSPLYSNQPQHF TGTGCCAGCAGCTTAGTAAGGAGTCCGCTATATAGCAATCAGCCCCAGCATTTT
TRBJ2-3 - TRBV19 - CASSIDTNTQYF TGTGCCAGTAGTATAGACACTAATACGCAGTATTTT
TRBJ1-5 - TRBV18 - CASSWGTPQTGQPQHF TGTGCCAGCTCATGGGGGACACCCCAAACGGGACAGCCCCAGCATTTT
TRBJ2-5 - TRBV2 - CASSAGRQTQYF TGTGCCAGCAGTGCGGGGAGGCAGACCCAGTACTTC
TRBJ2-1 TRBD2 TRBV28 - CASSYGLAGLNEQFF TGTGCCAGCAGTTACGGGCTAGCGGGACTAAATGAGCAGTTCTTC
TRBJ2-3 - TRBV15 - CATSRYTNTDTQYF TGTGCCACCAGCAGGTACACGAACACAGATACGCAGTATTTT
TRBJ2-1 TRBD2 TRBV7-2 - CASSLTSGDSYNEQFF TGTGCCAGCAGCTTGACTAGCGGAGACTCCTACAATGAGCAGTTCTTC
TRBJ1-5 - TRBV7-2 - CASSLESIQVNQPQHF TGTGCCAGCAGCTTAGAATCAATTCAGGTTAATCAGCCCCAGCATTTT
TRBJ1-1 TRBD1 TRBV11-2 few CASSPRTGVTEAFF TGTGCCAGCAGCCCCCGAACAGGGGTCACTGAAGCTTTCTTT
TRBJ2-3 TRBD2 TRBV19 - CASRNSGGSTDTQYF TGTGCCAGTAGAAATAGCGGGGGTAGCACAGATACGCAGTATTTT
TRBJ2-5 TRBD1 TRBV28 - CASNEQGAWETQYF TGTGCCAGCAATGAACAGGGGGCGTGGGAGACCCAGTACTTC
TRBJ1-3 - TRBV27 - CASSRDISGNTIYF TGTGCCAGCAGCCGCGATATCTCTGGAAACACCATATATTTT
TRBJ2-1 TRBD2 TRBV5-5 - CASSLAGTSNEQFF TGTGCCAGCAGCTTGGCCGGGACTAGCAATGAGCAGTTCTTC
TRBJ2-7 - TRBV5-4 - CASSQRGGGPREQYF TGTGCCAGCAGCCAAAGGGGGGGAGGGCCAAGGGAGCAGTACTTC
TRBJ1-5 - TRBV19 few CASSIDQLQPQHF TGTGCCAGTAGTATAGATCAGTTGCAGCCCCAGCATTTT
TRBJ2-7 - TRBV6-2/TRBV6-3 - CASSTGYEQYF TGTGCCAGCAGTACGGGGTACGAGCAGTACTTC
TRBJ2-5 TRBD2 TRBV6-5 - CASSPGGRLQETQYF TGTGCCAGCAGCCCCGGGGGGAGGCTCCAAGAGACCCAGTACTTC
TRBJ1-2 - TRBV20-1 - CSASMGFDYGYTF TGCAGTGCTAGTATGGGCTTCGACTATGGCTACACCTTC
TRBJ1-3 - TRBV2 few CASSRATSGNTIYF TGTGCCAGCAGCCGCGCTACCTCTGGAAACACCATATATTTT
TRBJ2-7 - TRBV5-4 - CASSSAGRLNGEQYF TGTGCCAGCAGCTCGGCGGGACGCTTAAACGGCGAGCAGTACTTC
TRBJ1-3 TRBD1 TRBV6-2/TRBV6-3 - CASSGQVFSGNTIYF TGTGCCAGCAGTGGACAGGTTTTCTCTGGAAACACCATATATTTT
TRBJ1-1 TRBD1 TRBV28 - CASRKTGVRRVTEAFF TGTGCCAGCAGGAAAACAGGGGTTCGGCGTGTGACTGAAGCTTTCTTT
TRBJ1-5 - TRBV10-3 - CAISEGVRGSGQPQHF TGTGCCATCAGTGAGGGGGTTAGGGGATCGGGTCAGCCCCAGCATTTT
TRBJ1-2 TRBD1 TRBV6-2/TRBV6-3 once CASSPTGAYGYTF TGTGCCAGCAGTCCAACAGGGGCTTATGGCTACACCTTC